These T cell receptor beta chains were read from a single sample in a study of Graves' ophthalmopathy and Graves' hyperthyroidism. TCRdb reprocessed the multiplex PCR reads via MiXCR and lists one record per CDR3 protein. The sample contains hundreds of thousands of distinct CDR3 sequences, just over 15% of which appear only once. The sequenced material came from peripheral blood. The receptor source for this set is a woman under 30 with stable Graves' hyperthyroidism. Each CDR3 is given with its conserved first and last residue.

v_call | cdr3_aa
TRBV6-2/TRBV6-3 | CASSSRSLGNQPQHF
TRBV11-3 | CASSPLADTQYF
TRBV11-2 | CASSLEAGGPYEQYF
TRBV11-2 | CNQETQYF
TRBV27 | CASKGQPSNYGYTF
TRBV13 | CASSLESRETPNYGYTF
TRBV7-9 | CASSDRRESASNSPLHF
TRBV24-1 | CATSDSDSSYEQYF
TRBV7-9 | CASSPFGADTQYF
TRBV6-1 | CASSGTGSPNQPQHF
TRBV5-1 | CASSFDRVRTEAFF
TRBV7-2 | CASSAVRGTGNTIYF
TRBV6-1 | CASRSTKITEAFF
TRBV12-3/TRBV12-4 | CASSPRFVGELFF
TRBV6-2/TRBV6-3 | CASSGLAGYETQYF
TRBV11-2 | CASSSIRAKMRSTEAFF
TRBV11-2 | CASSLKDAVYF
TRBV2 | CASTTPRLSFYGYTF
TRBV3-1 | CASSPYTGTQKGAFF
TRBV28 | CASYAGTETYEQYF
TRBV12-3/TRBV12-4 | CASSLGGWGTDTQYF
TRBV9 | CASSGHSRNTGELFF
TRBV29-1 | CSPSRAGNPRTQETQYF
TRBV12-3/TRBV12-4 | CASGYRGGELFF
TRBV20-1 | CSARRRTTWEQYF
TRBV12-3/TRBV12-4 | CAVPGTSYNSPLHF
TRBV7-9 | CASSLVSGRPNSPLHF
TRBV25-1 | CASSESRWTRSPLHF
TRBV7-2 | CASSWTSGGTYEQYF
TRBV11-3 | CASSSVLEEQYF
TRBV3-1 | CASSQVGPSGANVLTF